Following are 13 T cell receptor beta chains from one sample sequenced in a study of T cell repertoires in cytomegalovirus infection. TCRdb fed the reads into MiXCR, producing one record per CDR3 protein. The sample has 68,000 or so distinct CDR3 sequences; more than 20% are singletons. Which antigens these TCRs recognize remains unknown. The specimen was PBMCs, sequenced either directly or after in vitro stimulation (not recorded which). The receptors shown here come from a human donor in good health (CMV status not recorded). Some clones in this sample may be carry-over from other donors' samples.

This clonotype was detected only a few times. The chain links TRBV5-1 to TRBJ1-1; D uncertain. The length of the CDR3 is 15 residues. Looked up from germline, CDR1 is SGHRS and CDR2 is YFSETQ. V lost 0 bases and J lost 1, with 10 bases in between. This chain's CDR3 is CASSLDGRPNTEAFF. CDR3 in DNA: TGCGCCAGCAGCTTGGACGGACGTCCGAACACTGAAGCTTTCTTT.

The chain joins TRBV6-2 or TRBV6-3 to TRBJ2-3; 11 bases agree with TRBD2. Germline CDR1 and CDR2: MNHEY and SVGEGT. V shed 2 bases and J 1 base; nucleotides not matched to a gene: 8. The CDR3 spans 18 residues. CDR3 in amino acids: CASSYPFGTSGRTDTQYF. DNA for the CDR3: TGTGCCAGCAGTTACCCCTTCGGGACTAGCGGTCGCACAGATACGCAGTATTTT.

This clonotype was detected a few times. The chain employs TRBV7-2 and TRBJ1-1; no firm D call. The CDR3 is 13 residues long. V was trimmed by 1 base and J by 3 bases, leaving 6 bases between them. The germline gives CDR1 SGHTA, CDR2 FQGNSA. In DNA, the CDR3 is TGTGCCAGCAGCTTAGGGGTTTACACTGAAGCTTTCTTT. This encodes CASSLGVYTEAFF.

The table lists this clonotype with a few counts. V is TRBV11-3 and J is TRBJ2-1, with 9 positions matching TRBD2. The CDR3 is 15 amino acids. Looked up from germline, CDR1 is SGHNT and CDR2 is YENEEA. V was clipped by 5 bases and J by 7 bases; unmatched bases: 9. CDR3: CASSRGLAGLNEQFF. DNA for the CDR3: TGTGCCAGCAGCCGCGGGCTAGCGGGATTGAATGAGCAGTTCTTC. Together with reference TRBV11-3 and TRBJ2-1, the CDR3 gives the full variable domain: EAGVVQSPRYKIIEKKQPVAFWCNPISGHNTLYWYLQNLGQGPELLIRYENEEAVDDSQLPKDRFSAERLKGVDSTLKIQPAELGDSAVYLCASSRGLAGLNEQFFGPGTRLTVL.

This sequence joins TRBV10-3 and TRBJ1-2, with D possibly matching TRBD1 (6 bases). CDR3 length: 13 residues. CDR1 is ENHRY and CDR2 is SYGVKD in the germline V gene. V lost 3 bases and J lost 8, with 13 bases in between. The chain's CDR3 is CAISEIQGGGYTF. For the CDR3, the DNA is TGTGCCATCAGTGAAATACAGGGAGGAGGCTACACCTTC.

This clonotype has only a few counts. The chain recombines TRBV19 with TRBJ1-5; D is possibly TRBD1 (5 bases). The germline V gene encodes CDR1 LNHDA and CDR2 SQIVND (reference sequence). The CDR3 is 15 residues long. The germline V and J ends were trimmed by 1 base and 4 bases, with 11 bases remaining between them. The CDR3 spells CASSIVRAGNQPQHF. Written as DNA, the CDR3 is TGTGCCAGTAGTATAGTGAGGGCAGGGAATCAGCCCCAGCATTTT.

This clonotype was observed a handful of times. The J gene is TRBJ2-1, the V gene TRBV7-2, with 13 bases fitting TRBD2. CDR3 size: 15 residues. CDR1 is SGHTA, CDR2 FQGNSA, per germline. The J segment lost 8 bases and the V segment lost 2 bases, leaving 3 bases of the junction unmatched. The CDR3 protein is CASSLRLAGGDEQFF. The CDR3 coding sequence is TGTGCCAGCAGCTTACGACTAGCGGGAGGTGATGAGCAGTTCTTC.

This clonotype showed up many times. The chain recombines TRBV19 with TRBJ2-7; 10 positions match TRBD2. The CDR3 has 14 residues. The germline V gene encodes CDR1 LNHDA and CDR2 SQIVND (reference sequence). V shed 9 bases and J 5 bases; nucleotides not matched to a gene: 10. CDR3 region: CASSRAGGPDEQYV. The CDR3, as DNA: TGTGCCAGCTCCCGAGCGGGAGGGCCGGACGAGCAGTACGTC.

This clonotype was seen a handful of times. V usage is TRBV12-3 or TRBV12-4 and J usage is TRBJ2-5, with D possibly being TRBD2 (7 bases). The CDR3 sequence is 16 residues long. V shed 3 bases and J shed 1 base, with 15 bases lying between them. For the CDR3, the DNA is TGTGCCAGCAGTTTCCTACCGGGGGGCACCCAAGAGACCCAGTACTTC. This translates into CASSFLPGGTQETQYF.

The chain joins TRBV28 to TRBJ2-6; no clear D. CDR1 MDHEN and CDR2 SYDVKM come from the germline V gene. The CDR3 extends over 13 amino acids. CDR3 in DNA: TGTGCGGAAGGGCGTCCTGGGGCCAACGTCCTGACTTTC. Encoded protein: CAEGRPGANVLTF.

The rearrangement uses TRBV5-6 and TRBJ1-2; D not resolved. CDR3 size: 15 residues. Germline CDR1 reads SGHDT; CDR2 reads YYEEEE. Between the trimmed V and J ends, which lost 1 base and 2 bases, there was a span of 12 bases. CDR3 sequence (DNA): TGTGCCAGCAGCTTGAGGCGGGGAGGAAACTATGGCTACACCTTC. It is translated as CASSLRRGGNYGYTF.

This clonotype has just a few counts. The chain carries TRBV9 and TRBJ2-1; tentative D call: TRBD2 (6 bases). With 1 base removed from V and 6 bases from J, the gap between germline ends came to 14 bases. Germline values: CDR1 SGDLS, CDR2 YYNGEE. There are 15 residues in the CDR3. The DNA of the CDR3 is TGTGCCAGCAGCGTATTCGGGAGCGATGGCAATGAGCAGTTCTTC. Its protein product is CASSVFGSDGNEQFF.

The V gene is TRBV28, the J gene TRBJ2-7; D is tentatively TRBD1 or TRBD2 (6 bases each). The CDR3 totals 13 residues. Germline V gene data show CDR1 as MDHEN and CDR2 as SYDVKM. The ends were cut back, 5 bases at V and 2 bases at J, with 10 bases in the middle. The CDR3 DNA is TGTGCCAGCAGTGGAGGGGGAACCTACGAGCAGTACTTC. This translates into CASSGGGTYEQYF.